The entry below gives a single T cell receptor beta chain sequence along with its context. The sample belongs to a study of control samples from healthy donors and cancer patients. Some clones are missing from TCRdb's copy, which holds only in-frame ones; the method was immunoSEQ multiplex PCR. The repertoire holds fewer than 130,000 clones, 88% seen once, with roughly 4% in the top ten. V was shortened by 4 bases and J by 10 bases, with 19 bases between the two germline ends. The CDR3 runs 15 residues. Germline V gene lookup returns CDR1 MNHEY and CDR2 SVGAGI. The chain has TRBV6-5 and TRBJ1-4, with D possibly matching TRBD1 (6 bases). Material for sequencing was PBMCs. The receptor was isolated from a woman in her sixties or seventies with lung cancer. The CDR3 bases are TGTGCCAGCAGTTCCCCGGGGGGGGCGGTTGGAAAACTGTTTTTT. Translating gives CASSSPGGAVGKLFF.